The 32 T cell receptor beta chains reported below all come from one sample, sequenced in a study of T cell repertoires in cytomegalovirus infection. TCRdb redid the calling of the reads with MiXCR, one entry per CDR3 protein. The table has roughly 180,000 distinct CDR3 sequences, about 18% seen once. Sequences were obtained from CD8+ T cells from PBMCs. The receptors here all came from a human donor in good health (CMV status not recorded). Some clones in this sample may be carry-over from other donors' samples.

This clonotype has more than one count but fewer than ten. J is TRBJ1-1 and V is TRBV7-8; D is unclear. Trimming removed 3 bases at V and 1 base at J, with 12 bases between. CDR1 SGHVS and CDR2 FQNEAQ come from the germline V gene. The length of the CDR3 is 15 residues. The CDR3 DNA reads TGTGCCAGCAGCTTCCGCTTGGGAGGGAACACTGAAGCTTTCTTT. Translating gives CASSFRLGGNTEAFF.

This clonotype was detected only a few times. J is TRBJ2-7 and V is TRBV11-2; 10 bases fit TRBD2. Losses at the gene ends were 5 bases for V and 2 bases for J; bases not matched to a gene: 6. CDR3 length: 15 amino acids. The germline gives CDR1 SGHAT, CDR2 FQNNGV. CDR3 DNA sequence: TGTGCCAGCAGCCCACAGGGGACTAGCGCCTACGAGCAGTACTTC. As protein: CASSPQGTSAYEQYF. Full variable domain (rest looked up from reference TRBV11-2 and TRBJ2-7): EAGVAQSPRYKIIEKRQSVAFWCNPISGHATLYWYQQILGQGPKLLIQFQNNGVVDDSQLPKDRFSAERLKGVDSTLKIQPAKLEDSAVYLCASSPQGTSAYEQYFGPGTRLTVT.

This clonotype occurred a few times. The chain links TRBV5-6 to TRBJ2-2; the match to TRBD2 covers 8 bases. The ends lost 0 bases at V and 5 bases at J; junction bases unmatched: 6. Germline V gene data show CDR1 as SGHDT and CDR2 as YYEEEE. The CDR3 extends over 16 amino acids. In nucleotides, the CDR3 is TGTGCCAGCAGCTTGGCGGGGGGGCCAATTACCGGGGAGCTGTTTTTT. Its translation: CASSLAGGPITGELFF.

There are a few counts of this clonotype. J is TRBJ2-2 and V is TRBV7-9; 8 nucleotides agree with TRBD2. The CDR3 covers 16 residues. V was pared by 3 bases and J by 4 bases, with 7 bases of the junction left unmatched. From germline, CDR1 is SEHNR and CDR2 FQNEAQ (reference sequence). This CDR3 reads CASSFGRGGLTGELFF. The CDR3 DNA reads as TGTGCCAGCAGCTTTGGTCGGGGGGGCCTCACCGGGGAGCTGTTTTTT. Using reference TRBV7-9 and TRBJ2-2 for the parts outside the CDR3, the full variable domain is DTGVSQNPRHKITKRGQNVTFRCDPISEHNRLYWYRQTLGQGPEFLTYFQNEAQLEKSRLLSDRFSAERPKGSFSTLEIQRTEQGDSAMYLCASSFGRGGLTGELFFGEGSRLTVL.

This clonotype was recorded at least ten times. The genes are TRBV3-1 and TRBJ2-7, with D possibly TRBD2 on 5 matching bases. Per germline, CDR1 LGHDT and CDR2 YNNKEL (reference sequence). V gave up 2 bases and J gave up 3 bases, with 14 bases separating them. The CDR3 is made up of 15 amino acids. The CDR3 DNA sequence: TGTGCCAGCAGCCAAAGAGGGCTAGGGAGCTACGAGCAGTACTTC. Its protein product is CASSQRGLGSYEQYF.

This clonotype was observed a handful of times. This sequence joins TRBV7-9 and TRBJ2-1; D perhaps matches TRBD2 (6 bases). CDR3 size: 15 residues. Trimming cost V 3 bases and J 10 bases, with 19 bases left between them. Per germline, CDR1 SEHNR and CDR2 FQNEAQ (reference sequence). This CDR3 is CASSFIGEGRGEQFF. The CDR3 bases are TGTGCCAGCAGCTTCATTGGCGAGGGGCGGGGAGAGCAGTTCTTC.

J is TRBJ2-5 and V is TRBV7-3; no firm D call. The CDR3 sequence is 15 residues long. Germline values: CDR1 SGHTA, CDR2 FQGTGA. Trimming took off 5 bases at V and 5 bases at J, with 18 bases between the two ends. The CDR3: CASSLNHGPGETQYF. In DNA form, the CDR3 reads TGTGCCAGCAGCCTAAACCATGGACCCGGGGAGACCCAGTACTTC.

This chain uses TRBV10-3 with TRBJ1-5; a weak D match, TRBD1 (5 bases). V was cut by 0 bases and J by 0 bases, with 9 bases left in between. The CDR3 is made up of 16 amino acids. Per the germline V gene, CDR1 is ENHRY and CDR2 is SYGVKD. CDR3 DNA sequence: TGTGCCATCAGTGAGTCAGGACAACTTAGCAATCAGCCCCAGCATTTT. Encoded protein: CAISESGQLSNQPQHF.

This rearrangement joins TRBV7-8 to TRBJ1-5, with a possible D match to TRBD1 (5 bases). V gave up 4 bases and J gave up 6 bases, with 16 bases separating them. The CDR3 contains 15 residues. Germline assignment: CDR1 SGHVS and CDR2 FQNEAQ. The CDR3 DNA is TGTGCCAGCAGCTACCCCCAGGGTTACGGTCAGCCCCAGCATTTT. Translation: CASSYPQGYGQPQHF.

In its sample, this clonotype was seen a few times. The chain employs TRBV15 and TRBJ1-1; a weak D match, TRBD1 (6 bases). Germline CDR1 reads LNHNV; CDR2 reads YYDKDF (reference sequence). This CDR3 comprises 16 residues. V lost 5 bases, J lost 1 base, and 17 bases lay in between. In DNA, the CDR3 is TGTGCCACCAGCTTTCTAAAGGGGGGGGGGAACACTGAAGCTTTCTTT. Translation gives CATSFLKGGGNTEAFF.

This chain connects TRBV4-3 to TRBJ2-7; possible D gene TRBD1, 5 bases. CDR1 is LGHNA, CDR2 YSLEER, per germline. V was cut by 0 bases and J by 1 base, with 13 bases left in between. The CDR3 is made up of 16 amino acids. CDR3 in DNA: TGCGCCAGCAGCCAAGATACAGGACAAATTTCCTACGAGCAGTACTTC. It specifies CASSQDTGQISYEQYF.

This clonotype turned up a few times. The chain is built from TRBV9 and TRBJ2-1; perhaps TRBD2 as D (6 bases). The germline V gene has CDR1 SGDLS and CDR2 YYNGEE. The V end lost 4 bases, the J end lost 1 base, and 9 bases lay between the germline ends. This CDR3 is 14 amino acids long. The CDR3 coding sequence is TGTGCCAGCAGCCCAGGAGGGTCCTACAATGAGCAGTTCTTC. Translating it yields CASSPGGSYNEQFF.

This clonotype was recorded a few times. The chain links TRBV6-5 to TRBJ1-1; D gene unclear. Trimming stripped 1 base from V and 3 bases from J, with 15 bases between. Per the germline V gene, CDR1 is MNHEY and CDR2 is SVGAGI. This CDR3 has 16 residues. In nucleotides, the CDR3 is TGTGCCAGCAGTTACTTTTTTACCGGGAGGGACACTGAAGCTTTCTTT. Translated: CASSYFFTGRDTEAFF.

The table lists this clonotype with a few counts. The chain combines TRBV28 with TRBJ2-3; 10 bases line up with TRBD2. Germline assignment: CDR1 MDHEN and CDR2 SYDVKM. The CDR3 spans 20 residues. V gave up 3 bases and J gave up 0 bases; unmatched junction bases: 15. CDR3 amino acids: CASSFLASGGLVSSTDTQYF. Written as DNA, the CDR3 is TGTGCCAGCAGTTTCTTGGCTAGCGGGGGTTTAGTATCTAGCACAGATACGCAGTATTTT.

This clonotype was detected a few times. J is TRBJ2-5 and V is TRBV6-2 or TRBV6-3, with TRBD2 as a possible D gene (5 bases). The CDR3 sequence is 15 residues long. Trimming left V 2 bases short and J 2 bases short, with 12 bases between. The germline CDR1 and CDR2 sequences are MNHEY and SVGEGT. CDR3 in amino acids: CASSYVERVQETQYF. In DNA form, the CDR3 reads TGTGCCAGCAGTTACGTCGAGAGGGTGCAAGAGACCCAGTACTTC.

Only a few counts were recorded for this clonotype. The J gene is TRBJ2-7, the V gene TRBV6-6; D is tentatively TRBD1 or TRBD2 (5 bases each). V was clipped by 3 bases and J by 2 bases, with 14 bases between them. The CDR3 covers 15 residues. Per germline, CDR1 MNHNY and CDR2 SVGAGI (reference sequence). The CDR3 sequence: CASSYGGRATYEQYF. The CDR3, as DNA: TGTGCCAGCAGTTATGGGGGACGGGCCACCTACGAGCAGTACTTC.

This clonotype turned up a few times. This chain uses TRBV28 with TRBJ1-6; 8 bases line up with TRBD1. Trimming at V came to 8 bases and at J to 7 bases, leaving 10 bases not matched to a gene. Germline V gene data show CDR1 as MDHEN and CDR2 as SYDVKM. The CDR3 runs 15 residues. Written as DNA, the CDR3 is TGTGCCAGCGGGAGACAGGGGACGAGGAATTCACCCCTCCACTTT. It yields the protein CASGRQGTRNSPLHF.

The J gene is TRBJ1-5, the V gene TRBV23-1; 10 bases are a match to TRBD1. TRBV23-1 is known as an ORF, though its function is uncertain. The CDR3 covers 17 residues. V trimming: 3 bases; J trimming: 6 bases; junction bases outside the gene matches: 11. The CDR3 protein is CASSHPRTGGWSQPQHF. In DNA, the CDR3 is TGCGCCAGCAGTCACCCGAGGACAGGGGGATGGAGTCAGCCCCAGCATTTT.

The sample holds a few counts of this clonotype. The chain employs TRBV7-9 and TRBJ1-5; D remains ambiguous. V gave up 5 bases and J gave up 1 base, with 12 bases separating them. This CDR3 has 15 residues. Looked up from germline, CDR1 is SEHNR and CDR2 is FQNEAQ (reference sequence). This CDR3 reads CASSTGVGSNQPQHF. The CDR3 DNA sequence: TGTGCCAGCAGCACCGGGGTGGGAAGCAATCAGCCCCAGCATTTT. Looking up the rest from reference TRBV7-9 and TRBJ1-5 gives the full variable domain: DTGVSQNPRHKITKRGQNVTFRCDPISEHNRLYWYRQTLGQGPEFLTYFQNEAQLEKSRLLSDRFSAERPKGSFSTLEIQRTEQGDSAMYLCASSTGVGSNQPQHFGDGTRLSIL.

This clonotype was observed a handful of times. The gene calls are TRBV9 and TRBJ2-1; 13 bases fit TRBD2. V lost 0 bases to trimming and J lost 7 bases; unmatched junction nucleotides: 10. The CDR3 consists of 18 residues. Germline values: CDR1 SGDLS, CDR2 YYNGEE. The CDR3 loop reads CASSVEQVILAGGNEQFF. The CDR3 bases are TGTGCCAGCAGCGTAGAACAGGTGATACTAGCGGGGGGGAATGAGCAGTTCTTC.

This clonotype showed up just a few times. V and J are TRBV28 and TRBJ2-7; a possible D gene is TRBD1 (5 bases). CDR1 is MDHEN, CDR2 SYDVKM, per germline. The CDR3 has 12 residues. Trimming left V 3 bases short and J 3 bases short, with 6 bases between. CDR3 DNA: TGTGCCAGCAGTTTGGGGCACTACGAGCAGTACTTC. Protein: CASSLGHYEQYF. The full variable domain, in which reference TRBV28 and TRBJ2-7 provide the parts outside the CDR3, is DVKVTQSSRYLVKRTGEKVFLECVQDMDHENMFWYRQDPGLGLRLIYFSYDVKMKEKGDIPEGYSVSREKKERFSLILESASTNQTSMYLCASSLGHYEQYFGPGTRLTVT.

This clonotype occurred a few times. The chain combines TRBV7-6 with TRBJ1-4; D remains ambiguous. The CDR3 spans 12 residues. Deletions cut 6 bases from V and 8 bases from J, with 10 bases between. Per germline, CDR1 SGHVS and CDR2 FNYEAQ. The CDR3 sequence is CASSSTGEKLFF. DNA for the CDR3: TGTGCCAGCAGTTCAACGGGCGAAAAACTGTTTTTT. Full variable domain (remainder filled in from reference TRBV7-6 and TRBJ1-4): GAGVSQSPRYKVTKRGQDVALRCDPISGHVSLYWYRQALGQGPEFLTYFNYEAQQDKSGLPNDRFSAERPEGSISTLTIQRTEQRDSAMYRCASSSTGEKLFFGSGTQLSVL.

In regard to this clonotype: One junction end disagrees with the germline gene, perhaps due to a read error. The chain couples TRBV7-3 to TRBJ2-1; either TRBD1 or TRBD2 may supply D (5 bases each). Germline V gene data show CDR1 as SGHTA and CDR2 as FQGTGA. The CDR3 contains 16 residues. CDR3 DNA sequence: TGTGCCAGCAGCTCCCTCGGGGACGGAACCTACAATGAGCAGATCTTC. Amino acid sequence: CASSSLGDGTYNEQIF.

This clonotype was detected only a few times. The gene calls are TRBV6-5 and TRBJ1-6; 7 bases are shared with TRBD1. V dropped 0 bases and J dropped 3; count of bases not matched to a gene: 5. The germline gives CDR1 MNHEY, CDR2 SVGAGI. This CDR3 has 17 residues. Here the CDR3 DNA reads TGTGCCAGCAGTTACTCAGGGGGACAGTACTATAATTCACCCCTCCACTTT. Translation gives CASSYSGGQYYNSPLHF.

This clonotype was observed a handful of times. The CDR3 coding sequence is TGTGCCAGCAGCTTAGGGGCAGGGGGCACTAATGAAAAACTGTTTTTT. This encodes CASSLGAGGTNEKLFF. This chain uses TRBV7-8 with TRBJ1-4, with 8 positions matching TRBD1. CDR1 SGHVS and CDR2 FQNEAQ come from the germline V gene. The CDR3 has 16 residues. V trimming: 1 base; J trimming: 2 bases; junction bases outside the gene matches: 3.

This clonotype was counted many times. The J gene is TRBJ1-1, the V gene TRBV7-9; TRBD1 matches at 7 bases. V was pared by 1 base and J by 4 bases, with 0 bases of the junction left unmatched. Germline values: CDR1 SEHNR, CDR2 FQNEAQ (reference sequence). The CDR3 is 13 residues long. CDR3 sequence (DNA): TGTGCCAGCAGCTTAGACAGGGGCACTGAAGCTTTCTTT. Translated, it gives CASSLDRGTEAFF. Full variable domain (remainder filled in from reference TRBV7-9 and TRBJ1-1): DTGVSQNPRHKITKRGQNVTFRCDPISEHNRLYWYRQTLGQGPEFLTYFQNEAQLEKSRLLSDRFSAERPKGSFSTLEIQRTEQGDSAMYLCASSLDRGTEAFFGQGTRLTVV.

This clonotype occurred a few times. The V call is TRBV28, the J call TRBJ2-4; 7 positions match TRBD1. This CDR3 comprises 18 residues. With 1 base clipped from V and 1 base from J, the junction kept 10 bases outside the gene matches. The V gene's germline CDR1 is MDHEN and CDR2 SYDVKM. CDR3 amino acids: CASSLLDVQGIAKNIQYF. As DNA, the CDR3 is TGTGCCAGCAGTTTATTGGATGTACAGGGGATTGCCAAAAACATTCAGTACTTC.

Only a few counts were recorded for this clonotype. This chain uses TRBV10-3 with TRBJ1-3; the D gene is possibly TRBD1 (5 bases). CDR1 is ENHRY, CDR2 SYGVKD, per germline. The CDR3 extends over 14 amino acids. The DNA for the CDR3 is TGTGCTTTGGGGCCGGACAACTCTGGAAACACCATATATTTT. Translation gives CALGPDNSGNTIYF.

This clonotype was seen only a few times. DNA for the CDR3: TGTGCCAGCAGTGAGTCTCCTAGCGGGGAGCTGTTTTTT. It yields the protein CASSESPSGELFF. The chain couples TRBV2 to TRBJ2-2; no clear D. V lost 3 bases and J lost 7, with 9 bases in between. Germline lookup yields CDR1 SNHLY and CDR2 FYNNEI. The length of the CDR3 is 13 residues.

As DNA, the CDR3 is TGTGCCAGCACCCCGGACAGCCGAAACACTGAAGCTTTCTTT. Translated: CASTPDSRNTEAFF. The chain employs TRBV12-3 or TRBV12-4 and TRBJ1-1; the D gene is possibly TRBD1 (6 bases). CDR3 length: 14 residues. V was pared by 7 bases and J by 2 bases, with 14 bases between.

V gene TRBV6-2 or TRBV6-3 combines with J gene TRBJ2-1; no firm D call. Between the trimmed V and J ends, which lost 2 bases and 4 bases, there was a span of 6 bases. Germline V gene sequence: CDR1 MNHEY, CDR2 SVGEGT. The CDR3 is 13 amino acids. DNA for the CDR3: TGTGCCAGCAGTTACGTGGGATACAATGAGCAGTTCTTC. This translates into CASSYVGYNEQFF.

This clonotype turned up a few times. The rearrangement joins TRBV7-6 to TRBJ1-3; D may be TRBD1 (5 bases). V was trimmed by 4 bases and J by 0 bases, leaving 10 bases between them. Germline V gives CDR1 SGHVS, CDR2 FNYEAQ. CDR3 length: 15 amino acids. The CDR3 reads CASSSLTDSGNTIYF. CDR3 in DNA: TGTGCCAGCAGCTCCCTGACAGACTCTGGAAACACCATATATTTT.